The present TCR beta chain was sequenced within a study of cytomegalovirus exposure and HLA in healthy donors (dated by TCRdb to between 2016 and 2019). As for the study more broadly: A later analysis indicated that the 120 or so validation repertoires were generated on the platform also employed for the approximately 670 repertoires of the first cohort. The study aimed to test whether cataloging public T cell receptors could reveal signatures of past pathogen exposure. Besides the first cohort of approximately 670 subjects, a separate validation cohort made up of over a hundred different subjects was used. To predict cytomegalovirus infection status, the study brought together high-throughput TCR immunosequencing, statistical association of individual TCRs with disease status, and machine learning.

Separate from the roughly 660-subject first cohort, the validation cohort of more than 90 subjects was the group to which the donors belonged. This clone was seen once. It has no known antigen specificity. The input lacks base qualities; no much larger clone sits a single base away. Library generation was performed with the immunoSEQ multiplex PCR assay. Concerning the study's data processing: A statistical classification framework was built to diagnose cytomegalovirus status from the catalog of TCR beta chain sequences. Sourced from immuneACCESS, this table was stored by TCRdb with only in-frame sequences that have V and J called. A share of the clones is absent; for the studies checked, an unresolved V gene accounts for under half, and the remainder has no known explanation. The DNA was the basis for D and trimming; V, J and clone size are from that table. This sample lists approximately 150,000 clones; around 82% were detected once. The top ten hold 10% to 13% of the sample.

The paper's findings and limits, for the study overall: A later analysis lacked HLA typing for the validation cohort, so it scored co-occurrence in that cohort across all 120 or so repertoires. The classifier was reported to diagnose cytomegalovirus status with high specificity and sensitivity in both the original cohort and the validation cohort. Across donors, most TCR sequences were observed very rarely, whereas some public TCRs were present in many individuals. A later analysis found that TCRs clustered in the first cohort also tended to co-occur in the roughly 120 validation repertoires, with 94% of cluster scores above 0. It was suggested by the authors that the approach could potentially be generalized to other disease states and immunological phenotypes. A few of the identified cytomegalovirus-associated TCR beta chains were confirmed in vitro to be specific for cytomegalovirus antigens. A total of fewer than 200 TCR beta chains were listed by the study as associated with cytomegalovirus.

This receptor was obtained from a man aged 25 to 40 in good health and CMV-seropositive. Sequenced input: PBMCs.

The CDR3 reads CASSRTGPDTQYF. The nucleotide sequence reads TGTGCCAGCTCACGGACAGGGCCAGATACGCAGTATTTT. The sequence joins TRBV18 to TRBJ2-3; 8 nucleotides in the junction match TRBD1. V and J are trimmed by 4 bases and 4 bases, and the gene matches miss 1 base of the junction. The CDR3 spans 13 residues, from the cysteine through the phenylalanine. The DNA shown is the 39-base CDR3, in frame from base 1. Reading the germline V gene gives CDR1 KGHSH and CDR2 LQKENI.